This TCR beta chain was sequenced in a study of T cells in narcolepsy. Study results and limitations: Blood of same and different patients, but not healthy controls, reportedly held recurring autoreactive clonotypes.

Points on this clone: The antigen remains undetermined.

Here immunoSEQ multiplex PCR was the method, and the copy in TCRdb shows in-frame clones only, minus some. The sample lists some 16,000 clones; 55% to 75% were seen once. This TCR came from a human donor with narcolepsy. Sequenced material: CD45RA- memory CD8+ T cells from PBMCs.

CDR3 coding DNA: TGTGCCAGCAGCTTATTTCCTGCGGGACTAGTTTTCGGCGAGCAGTACTTC. The encoded protein is CASSLFPAGLVFGEQYF. The rearrangement links TRBV7-8 to TRBJ2-7, with 8 nucleotides matching TRBD2. Germline CDR1 SGHVS, CDR2 FQNEAQ. The CDR3 contains 17 residues. The trim removed 2 bases at V and 6 bases at J, leaving 15 bases unmatched.